This T cell receptor (beta chain) was captured in a study of cytomegalovirus exposure and HLA in healthy donors. General observations from the study: Across all donors, roughly uniform sequencing depth was an assumption of the presence/absence analyses. Available immune exposure information covered CMV serostatus only. Certain indistinguishable V segments, among them TRBV6-2 and TRBV6-3, were excluded. Cytomegalovirus association was listed for under 200 TCR beta chains.

Use of 60 Vbeta and 13 Jbeta primers characterized the PCR. Sequencing used immunoSEQ multiplex PCR; TCRdb keeps in-frame clones, though not all of them. This table holds 50,000 or so clones, 77% found once. In this sample, this clone turned up a few times. What it recognizes is unknown. Trimming took 0 bases from V and 2 from J, leaving 14 bases between them. The CDR3 length is 16 residues. The germline CDR1 and CDR2 sequences are LNHNV and YYDKDF (reference sequence). The source of this sequence is a female donor in good health and CMV-seronegative. Sequenced material: PBMCs. The rearrangement joins TRBV15 to TRBJ2-7, with a possible D match to TRBD2 (5 bases). In DNA form, the CDR3 reads TGTGCCACCAGCAGAGAGCAGGTAGGAGGACCCTACGAGCAGTACTTC. The encoded protein is CATSREQVGGPYEQYF.